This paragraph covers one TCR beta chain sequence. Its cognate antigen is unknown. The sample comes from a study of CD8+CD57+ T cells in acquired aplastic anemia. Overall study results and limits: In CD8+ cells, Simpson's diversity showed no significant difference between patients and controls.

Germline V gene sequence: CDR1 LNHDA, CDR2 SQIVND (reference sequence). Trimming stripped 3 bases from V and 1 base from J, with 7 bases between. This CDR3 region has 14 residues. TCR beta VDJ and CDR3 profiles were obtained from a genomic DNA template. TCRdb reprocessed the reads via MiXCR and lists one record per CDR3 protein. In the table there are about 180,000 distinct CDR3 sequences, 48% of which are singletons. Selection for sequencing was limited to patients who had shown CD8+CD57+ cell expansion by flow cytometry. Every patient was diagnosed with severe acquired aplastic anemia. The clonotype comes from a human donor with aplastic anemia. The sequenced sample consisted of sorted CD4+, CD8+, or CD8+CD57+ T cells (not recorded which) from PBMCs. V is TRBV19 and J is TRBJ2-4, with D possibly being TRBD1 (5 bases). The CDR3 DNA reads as TGTGCCAGTAGTATGGGGCTGGCCAAAAACATTCAGTACTTC. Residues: CASSMGLAKNIQYF.